This is a list of T cell receptor beta chains from one sample in a study of long-term antiretroviral therapy in people with HIV. Sequencing used immunoSEQ multiplex PCR; TCRdb keeps in-frame clones, though not all of them. The data contain approximately 15,000 clones, about 88% of them seen just once; the ten biggest clones take up roughly 8.3%. The sequenced sample was unsorted PBMCs, obtained 0.1 years after starting antiretroviral therapy. These TCRs come from a man aged 18 to 30 with HIV. Both conserved end residues are part of each CDR3.

j_call cdr3_length v_call cdr3_aa
TRBJ1-3 17 TRBV7-2 CASSFAPWDMSGNTIYF
TRBJ2-1 15 TRBV19 CASSIGSGSLDEQFF
TRBJ2-5 11 TRBV29-1 CSGATQETQYF
TRBJ2-7 13 TRBV2 CASSVGLAYEQYF
TRBJ1-1 14 TRBV9 CASSVGVTNTEAFF
TRBJ2-3 12 TRBV30 CAWIEGGDTQYF
TRBJ2-1 14 TRBV6-1 CASRGAGGLIEQFF
TRBJ2-1 11 TRBV9 CASSTSNEQFF
TRBJ1-3 14 TRBV13 CASRDGAFGNTIYF
TRBJ2-5 15 TRBV7-6 CASSLTSGSGETQYF
TRBJ1-2 14 TRBV28 CASSSAYQGYGYTF
TRBJ2-1 17 TRBV5-1 CASSLVLGGDLYNEQFF
TRBJ1-3 19 TRBV4-2 CASSQGGTGGRGFGNTIYF
TRBJ1-4 14 TRBV7-9 CASSFRGGEEKLFF
TRBJ2-3 16 TRBV6-5 CASSSRELILTDTQYF
TRBJ2-1 13 TRBV6-5 CASSGGAINEQFF
TRBJ2-1 18 TRBV13 CASSLTSGGAGYYNEQFF
TRBJ2-5 14 TRBV5-4 CASAPSGLQETQYF
TRBJ2-6 15 TRBV18 CASSPYSSGANVLTF
TRBJ1-2 13 TRBV4-2 CASSQDLGYGYTF
TRBJ2-1 14 TRBV7-9 CASSSRDSGMEEFF
TRBJ2-7 15 TRBV11-2 CASSLGLAGAYEQYF
TRBJ1-5 16 TRBV7-6 CASSPDGGFSNQPQHF
TRBJ1-5 14 TRBV10-3 CAISDGGNNQPQHF
TRBJ1-2 14 TRBV7-2 CASSLMGEAYGYTF
TRBJ2-3 15 TRBV27 CASSSKTEASDTQYF
TRBJ2-6 17 TRBV5-4 CASSFSDSSSGANVLTF
TRBJ2-7 15 TRBV4-2 CASSHWPGQNYEQYF
TRBJ2-7 14 TRBV5-8 CASNDRGRNYEQYF
TRBJ1-2 13 TRBV5-1 CASSSEGNYGYTF
TRBJ1-1 13 TRBV5-5 CASYAPGGTEAFF
TRBJ2-7 13 TRBV2 CASSVIVDYEQYF
TRBJ2-7 16 TRBV27 CASSNSLAGGPYEQYF
TRBJ1-5 17 TRBV6-1 CASSVRGDRVPGQPQHF
TRBJ2-7 15 TRBV7-8 CASSLNQGPSYEQYF
TRBJ2-6 17 TRBV27 CASSSEGGFSGANVLTF
TRBJ2-7 13 TRBV10-2 CASSDGFQNEQYF
TRBJ2-7 15 TRBV11-1 CASRPTSGGSYEQYF
TRBJ2-7 15 TRBV2 CASSPLAGGSYEQYF
TRBJ2-1 15 TRBV5-1 CASTWGGASADEQFF
TRBJ1-4 16 TRBV7-3 CASSTTQVTINEKLFF
TRBJ2-1 16 TRBV4-2 CASSQAAGGPHNEQFF
TRBJ2-2 14 TRBV5-1 CASSLRRNTGELFF
TRBJ1-1 13 TRBV6-5 CASRSRGTPEAFF
TRBJ2-1 13 TRBV7-7 CASSPGQDNEQFF
TRBJ2-3 15 TRBV9 CASSVAVDSTDTQYF
TRBJ1-2 14 TRBV13 CASSLTGSPYGYTF
TRBJ1-1 16 TRBV18 CASSPLVRTVDTEAFF
TRBJ2-7 14 TRBV18 CASSPTSGTYEQYF
TRBJ2-3 16 TRBV6-5 CASSYSPRLVPDTQYF
TRBJ1-3 16 TRBV7-8 CASSMNLLSSGNTIYF
TRBJ2-1 16 TRBV4-1 CASSQVSTASYNEQFF
TRBJ2-7 15 TRBV7-6 CASSLSTSLAYEQYF
TRBJ1-1 17 TRBV7-9 CASSPLPRDSLNTEAFF
TRBJ1-1 15 TRBV7-8 CASSLQPDRLSEAFF
TRBJ2-7 14 TRBV5-1 CASERTGGENEQYF
TRBJ1-1 15 TRBV14 CASSLQGAVSTEAFF
TRBJ2-5 15 TRBV7-9 CASSLGLAGVETQYF
TRBJ1-2 14 TRBV7-9 CASSFPGTAYGYTF